Shown below are 20 T cell receptor beta chains from a single sample sequenced in a study of cytomegalovirus exposure and HLA in healthy donors. Method: immunoSEQ multiplex PCR; TCRdb's copy keeps in-frame clones and lacks some. The sample lists under 150,000 clones; 70% to 90% were seen once. Sequencing was carried out using PBMCs. All receptors come from a woman aged 18-29 years in good health and CMV-seronegative.

The chain employs TRBV5-1 and TRBJ1-2; D perhaps matches TRBD1 (5 bases). The V gene lost 4 bases and the J gene lost 1 base, with 14 bases spanning the gap. Germline V lookup: CDR1 SGHRS, CDR2 YFSETQ. The CDR3 runs to 15 residues. CDR3 sequence reads: CASSPEPGLNYGYTF. CDR3 bases: TGCGCCAGCAGCCCCGAACCGGGACTTAACTATGGCTACACCTTC.

The chain couples TRBV27 to TRBJ2-2; 8 nucleotides align to TRBD1. This CDR3 has 14 residues. The J segment lost 9 bases and the V segment lost 8 bases, leaving 11 bases of the junction unmatched. The V gene's germline CDR1 is MNHEY and CDR2 SMNVEV (reference sequence). The CDR3 DNA follows: TGTGCCAGCGGAGGGACAGGTCATGTCCGGGAGCTGTTTTTT. This translates into CASGGTGHVRELFF.

The J gene is TRBJ1-4, the V gene TRBV7-2; 9 positions match TRBD1. The CDR3 runs to 16 residues. Germline lookup yields CDR1 SGHTA and CDR2 FQGNSA. The V gene end was trimmed by 1 base and the J gene end by 5 bases; junction bases not matched to a gene: 5. CDR3 amino acids: CASSLVTGGKNEKLFF. The CDR3 DNA is TGTGCCAGCAGCTTAGTCACAGGGGGCAAGAATGAAAAACTGTTTTTT. The entire variable domain, with the rest obtained from reference TRBV7-2 and TRBJ1-4, is as follows: GAGVSQSPSNKVTEKGKDVELRCDPISGHTALYWYRQSLGQGLEFLIYFQGNSAPDKSGLPSDRFSAERTGGSVSTLTIQRTQQEDSAVYLCASSLVTGGKNEKLFFGSGTQLSVL.

This rearrangement joins TRBV6-1 to TRBJ1-1, with a possible D match to TRBD1 (6 bases). The germline V gene encodes CDR1 MNHNS and CDR2 SASEGT. V gave up 4 bases and J gave up 0 bases, with 12 bases separating them. CDR3 length equals 15 residues. The CDR3 bases are TGTGCCAGCAGTGCTCGGACAGCTTTGAACACTGAAGCTTTCTTT. This gives the protein CASSARTALNTEAFF.

This sequence joins TRBV28 and TRBJ1-4, with 9 nucleotides matching TRBD1. CDR1 is MDHEN, CDR2 SYDVKM, per germline. CDR3 length equals 15 residues. With V trimmed by 2 bases and J by 8 bases, 6 bases remained unmatched. This CDR3 reads CASSLPGQGSEKLFF. The CDR3 DNA reads as TGTGCCAGCAGTTTACCGGGACAGGGAAGCGAAAAACTGTTTTTT.

The V gene is TRBV27, the J gene TRBJ2-1; 13 bases match TRBD2. Germline V CDR1 and CDR2: MNHEY, SMNVEV (reference sequence). Trimming took 8 bases from V and 8 from J; bases not matched to a gene: 24. There are 20 residues in the CDR3. The CDR3 here is CASFSIGKGLAGPIGDEQFF. The CDR3 DNA follows: TGTGCCAGCTTCTCCATTGGGAAGGGACTAGCGGGACCTATTGGGGATGAGCAGTTCTTC.

V gene TRBV5-3 combines with J gene TRBJ2-7; D is perhaps TRBD1 (5 bases). TRBV5-3 is recorded as an ORF, its role being uncertain. Trimming pared 0 bases from V and 2 bases from J, leaving 9 bases between. The CDR3 has 14 residues. The CDR3 loop reads CARSLVWGPYEQYF. CDR3 DNA: TGTGCCAGAAGCTTGGTGTGGGGCCCCTACGAGCAGTACTTC.

For the CDR3, the DNA is TGCGCCAGCAGCCGAACACCGGGACAGGGGGTGGATACGCAGTATTTT. Its protein product is CASSRTPGQGVDTQYF. The chain has TRBV4-1 and TRBJ2-3, with TRBD1 identical over 11 bases. The CDR3 spans 16 residues. The trim removed 4 bases at V and 6 bases at J, leaving 9 bases unmatched. Per germline, CDR1 MGHRA and CDR2 YSYEKL.

This chain connects TRBV5-4 to TRBJ1-1; maybe TRBD1 (5 bases). Looked up from germline, CDR1 is SGHNT and CDR2 is YYREEE (reference sequence). This CDR3 region has 14 residues. Deletions cut 1 base from V and 8 bases from J, with 15 bases between. The CDR3 sequence is CASSLYGVSGEAFF. CDR3 DNA: TGTGCCAGCAGCTTGTATGGGGTGTCAGGGGAAGCTTTCTTT.

V usage is TRBV11-2 and J usage is TRBJ1-3, with D possibly being TRBD1 (6 bases). Germline assignment: CDR1 SGHAT and CDR2 FQNNGV. This CDR3 has 16 amino acids. Trimming removed 3 bases from V and 0 bases from J, with 12 bases in between. The CDR3 coding sequence is TGTGCCAGCAGCTTCCAACAGGGCTTCTCTGGAAACACCATATATTTT. The encoded protein is CASSFQQGFSGNTIYF.

V is TRBV30 and J is TRBJ2-7; 10 positions match TRBD2. The CDR3 has 19 residues. The germline V gene encodes CDR1 GTSNPN and CDR2 SVGIG (reference sequence). Germline trimming cut 1 base from V and 2 bases from J; bases unmatched to any gene: 17. The CDR3 bases are TGTGCCTGGAGTGGAGTAGCCCTAGCGGGGGCCCCACATGCCTACGAGCAGTACTTC. It translates to CAWSGVALAGAPHAYEQYF.

V gene TRBV10-2 combines with J gene TRBJ1-5; 9 nucleotides line up with TRBD1. The V gene's germline CDR1 is WSHSY and CDR2 SAAADI. This CDR3 region has 14 residues. The junction had 5 bases not matched to a gene; V was cut back by 10 bases and J by 1 base. The CDR3 region is CATDRGTSNQPQHF. The DNA for the CDR3 is TGCGCCACAGACAGGGGGACCAGCAATCAGCCCCAGCATTTT.

The gene calls are TRBV18 and TRBJ2-7, with TRBD1 matching over 8 bases. CDR3 length: 15 residues. V shed 0 bases, J shed 5 bases, and the junction held 6 bases outside the gene matches. Germline CDR1 KGHSH, CDR2 LQKENI. The CDR3 coding sequence is TGTGCCAGCTCACCACCGCAGGGGGCAGGGGACGAGCAGTACTTC. Its translation is CASSPPQGAGDEQYF. The variable domain in full, with the rest retrieved from reference TRBV18 and TRBJ2-7, is NAGVMQNPRHLVRRRGQEARLRCSPMKGHSHVYWYRQLPEEGLKFMVYLQKENIIDESGMPKERFSAEFPKEGPSILRIQQVVRGDSAAYFCASSPPQGAGDEQYFGPGTRLTVT.

The genes are TRBV6-1 and TRBJ1-5, with 8 bases identical to TRBD1. V shed 5 bases, J shed 4 bases, and the junction held 7 bases outside the gene matches. The V gene's germline CDR1 is MNHNS and CDR2 SASEGT. This CDR3 spans 15 amino acids. The CDR3: CASSQVDRVNQPQHF. In nucleotides, the CDR3 is TGTGCCAGCAGTCAGGTGGACAGGGTAAATCAGCCCCAGCATTTT.

The chain couples TRBV5-6 to TRBJ1-3; the D gene is possibly TRBD1 (6 bases). Germline V gene data show CDR1 as SGHDT and CDR2 as YYEEEE. The CDR3 contains 16 residues. The germline V and J ends were trimmed by 5 bases and 3 bases, with 18 bases remaining between them. The CDR3 loop reads CASSPSSGVGGNTIYF. The CDR3 DNA reads TGTGCCAGCAGTCCATCTTCAGGGGTGGGTGGAAACACCATATATTTT.

The rearrangement uses TRBV2 and TRBJ2-1, with 14 positions matching TRBD2. After removal of 6 bases from V and 6 bases from J, the junction contained 4 bases not matched to a gene. CDR1 is SNHLY and CDR2 is FYNNEI in the germline V gene. The CDR3 covers 15 residues. The CDR3 DNA reads TGTGCCAGCAGCCAGACTAGCGGGGGGGCCAATGAGCAGTTCTTC. This encodes CASSQTSGGANEQFF.

This clone was counted a few times. This chain connects TRBV7-9 to TRBJ1-1; D gene ambiguous. V was clipped by 1 base and J by 2 bases, with 5 bases between them. Germline V gene lookup returns CDR1 SEHNR and CDR2 FQNEAQ (reference sequence). The CDR3 is made up of 13 amino acids. The CDR3 nucleotides read TGTGCCAGCAGCTTAGTTCCAAACACTGAAGCTTTCTTT. As protein: CASSLVPNTEAFF.

V usage is TRBV4-1 and J usage is TRBJ1-2, with TRBD1 identical over 7 bases. The CDR3 sequence is 12 residues long. With 2 bases clipped from V and 13 bases from J, the junction kept 7 bases outside the gene matches. Germline V gene sequence: CDR1 MGHRA, CDR2 YSYEKL. For the CDR3, the DNA is TGCGCCAGCAGCCAACCAGGGGGGCTGATCACCTTC. It is translated as CASSQPGGLITF.

Points on this clone: The sample holds other DNA sequences that translate to the same CDR3. Here the CDR3 reads CASSLSGSSYEQYF. The CDR3, as DNA: TGCGCCAGCAGCTTGTCAGGTAGCTCCTACGAGCAGTACTTC. This chain uses TRBV5-1 with TRBJ2-7, with D hard to call. The CDR3 contains 14 residues. V was clipped by 1 base and J by 0 bases, with 8 bases between them. Germline values: CDR1 SGHRS, CDR2 YFSETQ.

The chain combines TRBV27 with TRBJ1-5; D is unclear. CDR1 MNHEY and CDR2 SMNVEV come from the germline V gene (reference sequence). CDR3 length equals 15 residues. Trimming took off 3 bases at V and 8 bases at J, with 17 bases between the two ends. This CDR3 reads CASSLRVIKFKPQHF. The CDR3 nucleotides read TGTGCCAGCAGTTTGAGGGTAATTAAATTTAAGCCCCAGCATTTT.